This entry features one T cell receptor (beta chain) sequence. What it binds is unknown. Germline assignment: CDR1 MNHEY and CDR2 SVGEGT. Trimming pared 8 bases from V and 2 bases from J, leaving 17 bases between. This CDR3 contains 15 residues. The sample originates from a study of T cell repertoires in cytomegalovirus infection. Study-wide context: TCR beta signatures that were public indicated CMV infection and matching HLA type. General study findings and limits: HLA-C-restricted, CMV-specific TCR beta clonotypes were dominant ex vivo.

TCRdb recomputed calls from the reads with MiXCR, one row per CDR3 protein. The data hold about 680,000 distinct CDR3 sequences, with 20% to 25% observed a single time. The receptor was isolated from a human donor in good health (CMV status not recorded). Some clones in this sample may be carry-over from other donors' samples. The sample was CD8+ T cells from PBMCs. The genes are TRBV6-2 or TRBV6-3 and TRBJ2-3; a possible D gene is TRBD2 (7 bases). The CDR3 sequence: CASRPGGHLTDTQYF. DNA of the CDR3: TGTGCCAGCCGGCCGGGGGGCCACCTCACAGATACGCAGTATTTT.